This entry features one T cell receptor beta chain sequence. The antigen is unknown. Time point specified: pre-treatment sample, taken before nivolumab and TIL therapy. Pleural nodules or supraclavicular lymph nodes made up most of the excised metastases sampled. Tumor harvest preceded PD-1/PD-L1 blockade, followed by nivolumab treatment. The germline CDR1 and CDR2 sequences are LGHNA and YSLEER. The CDR3 is made up of 15 amino acids. Deletions cut 6 bases from V and 4 bases from J, with 17 bases between. These data come from a study of TIL therapy for anti-PD-1-resistant metastatic lung cancer. Study findings and constraints: Patients were highly selected, enriched for treatment-naive, never-smoker and oncogene-addicted cases.

The libraries were made with immunoSEQ v3. The assay was immunoSEQ multiplex PCR, and TCRdb's table has in-frame clones only and misses some. This sample has under 3,000 clones; around 67% occur once, and the top ten carry 16%. V and J are TRBV4-3 and TRBJ2-3, with D possibly matching TRBD2 (7 bases). The clonotype was recovered from a person between 25 and 80 years old with non-small cell lung cancer. Some clones in this sample may be carry-over from other donors' samples. This specimen consisted of tumor tissue, obtained at baseline. The CDR3 is CASRRGGDWADTQYF. For the CDR3, the DNA is TGCGCCAGCAGAAGGGGGGGCGATTGGGCAGATACGCAGTATTTT.